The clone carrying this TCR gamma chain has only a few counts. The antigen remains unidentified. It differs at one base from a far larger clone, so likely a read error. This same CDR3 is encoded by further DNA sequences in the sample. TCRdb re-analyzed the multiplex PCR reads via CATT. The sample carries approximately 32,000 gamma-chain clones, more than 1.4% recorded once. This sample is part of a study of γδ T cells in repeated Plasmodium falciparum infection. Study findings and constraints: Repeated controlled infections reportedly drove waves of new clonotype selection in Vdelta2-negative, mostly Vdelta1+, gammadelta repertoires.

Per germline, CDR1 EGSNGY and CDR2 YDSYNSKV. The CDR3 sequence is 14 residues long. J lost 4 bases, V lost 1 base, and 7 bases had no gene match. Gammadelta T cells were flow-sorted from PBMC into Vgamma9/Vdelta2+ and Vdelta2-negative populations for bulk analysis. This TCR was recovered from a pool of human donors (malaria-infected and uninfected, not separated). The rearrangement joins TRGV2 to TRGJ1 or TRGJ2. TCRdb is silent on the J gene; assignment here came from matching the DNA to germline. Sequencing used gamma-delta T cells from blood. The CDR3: CATWDGRPYYKKLF. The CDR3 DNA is TGTGCCACCTGGGACGGCCGACCCTATTATAAGAAACTCTTT.